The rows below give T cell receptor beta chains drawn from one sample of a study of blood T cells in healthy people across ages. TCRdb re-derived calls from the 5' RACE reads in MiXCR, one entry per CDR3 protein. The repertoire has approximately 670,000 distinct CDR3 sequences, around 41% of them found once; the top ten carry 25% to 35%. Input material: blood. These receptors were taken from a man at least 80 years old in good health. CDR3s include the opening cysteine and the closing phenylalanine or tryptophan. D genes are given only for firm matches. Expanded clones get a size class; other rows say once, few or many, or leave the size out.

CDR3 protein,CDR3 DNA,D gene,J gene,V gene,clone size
CASISSGDGFHEQYF,TGTGCCAGCATTTCATCAGGGGATGGGTTCCACGAGCAGTACTTC,NA,TRBJ2-7,TRBV28,few
CSARVITEAFF,TGCAGTGCTAGAGTGATCACTGAAGCTTTCTTT,NA,TRBJ1-1,TRBV20-1,NA
CSALGTGQETQYF,TGCAGTGCTCTGGGGACAGGGCAAGAGACCCAGTACTTC,TRBD1,TRBJ2-5,TRBV20-1,few
CAVASQETQYF,TGTGCAGTAGCGAGCCAAGAGACCCAGTACTTC,NA,TRBJ2-5,TRBV10-3,NA
CSARGTIYEQYF,TGCAGTGCTAGGGGGACTATCTACGAGCAGTACTTC,TRBD2,TRBJ2-7,TRBV20-1,NA
CASSQTSAGGEQFF,TGTGCCAGCAGCCAGACTAGCGCGGGCGGTGAGCAGTTCTTC,TRBD2,TRBJ2-1,TRBV7-3,NA
CASSPARTYGYTF,TGCGCCAGCAGCCCCGCGCGGACCTATGGCTACACCTTC,NA,TRBJ1-2,TRBV4-3,few
CASSPMRTSGSYEQYF,TGTGCCAGCTCACCAATGAGGACTAGCGGTTCCTACGAGCAGTACTTC,TRBD2,TRBJ2-7,TRBV18,once
CASTLKVPRRDRVQETQYF,TGTGCCAGCACTCTCAAGGTCCCGAGGCGGGACAGGGTACAAGAGACCCAGTACTTC,TRBD1,TRBJ2-5,TRBV6-2/TRBV6-3,NA
CASAVHSQETQYF,TGTGCCAGTGCGGTGCACAGCCAAGAGACCCAGTACTTC,NA,TRBJ2-5,TRBV7-6,NA
CASSQDPPSYEQYF,TGTGCCAGCAGCCAAGATCCACCATCCTACGAGCAGTACTTC,NA,TRBJ2-7,TRBV14,NA
CASRPNRDNYEQYF,TGTGCCAGCAGGCCCAACCGGGACAACTACGAGCAGTACTTC,NA,TRBJ2-7,TRBV6-1,few
CASSVTSGRTYNEQFF,TGTGCCAGCAGCGTAACTAGCGGGAGAACCTACAATGAGCAGTTCTTC,TRBD2,TRBJ2-1,TRBV7-2,few
CASSSTPSYEQYF,TGCGCCAGCAGCTCTACGCCAAGTTACGAGCAGTACTTC,NA,TRBJ2-7,TRBV5-1,many
CADTPGGLRLEQYF,TGTGCAGACACGCCAGGGGGTTTAAGGTTAGAGCAGTACTTC,NA,TRBJ2-7,TRBV21-1,many
CASSLQGAKEQYF,TGTGCCAGCAGTCTACAGGGGGCAAAGGAGCAGTACTTC,TRBD1,TRBJ2-7,TRBV27,few
CASSLPAGEETQYF,TGCGCCAGCAGCTTGCCAGCGGGGGAAGAGACCCAGTACTTC,TRBD2,TRBJ2-5,TRBV5-1,NA
CASSRQGAVDIQYF,TGTGCCAGCAGTCGACAGGGGGCGGTGGACATTCAGTACTTC,TRBD1,TRBJ2-4,TRBV27,few
CASSTRLAGAPGNEQFF,TGCGCCAGCAGCACCCGACTAGCGGGGGCCCCAGGCAATGAGCAGTTCTTC,TRBD2,TRBJ2-1,TRBV5-1,few
CSARTRAGAMNTEAFF,TGCAGTGCTAGAACCCGGGCAGGCGCCATGAACACTGAAGCTTTCTTT,NA,TRBJ1-1,TRBV20-1,NA
CASSLGFNYEQYF,TGTGCCAGCAGTTTGGGGTTCAACTACGAGCAGTACTTC,NA,TRBJ2-7,TRBV27,few
CASSSTGIANEKLFF,TGTGCCAGCAGCTCTACAGGGATAGCTAATGAAAAACTGTTTTTT,NA,TRBJ1-4,TRBV6-2/TRBV6-3,NA
CASGPLSGNQPQHF,TGTGCTAGTGGGCCTTTAAGTGGGAATCAGCCCCAGCATTTT,NA,TRBJ1-5,TRBV12-5,NA
CSARTGGVGGYTF,TGCAGTGCCCGGACAGGGGGCGTAGGTGGCTACACCTTC,TRBD1,TRBJ1-2,TRBV20-1,few
CASSVGPGIGDTQYF,TGTGCCAGCAGCGTCGGGCCAGGGATCGGAGATACGCAGTATTTT,NA,TRBJ2-3,TRBV14,once
CASSSHRGEQYF,TGTGCCAGCAGTTCCCACAGGGGCGAGCAGTACTTC,TRBD1,TRBJ2-7,TRBV6-2/TRBV6-3,NA
CASSLRAGNYNEQFF,TGTGCCAGCAGCTTAAGAGCGGGCAACTACAATGAGCAGTTCTTC,NA,TRBJ2-1,TRBV11-3,NA
CASTQTETQYF,TGTGCCAGCACCCAAACAGAGACCCAGTACTTC,NA,TRBJ2-5,TRBV6-2/TRBV6-3,few